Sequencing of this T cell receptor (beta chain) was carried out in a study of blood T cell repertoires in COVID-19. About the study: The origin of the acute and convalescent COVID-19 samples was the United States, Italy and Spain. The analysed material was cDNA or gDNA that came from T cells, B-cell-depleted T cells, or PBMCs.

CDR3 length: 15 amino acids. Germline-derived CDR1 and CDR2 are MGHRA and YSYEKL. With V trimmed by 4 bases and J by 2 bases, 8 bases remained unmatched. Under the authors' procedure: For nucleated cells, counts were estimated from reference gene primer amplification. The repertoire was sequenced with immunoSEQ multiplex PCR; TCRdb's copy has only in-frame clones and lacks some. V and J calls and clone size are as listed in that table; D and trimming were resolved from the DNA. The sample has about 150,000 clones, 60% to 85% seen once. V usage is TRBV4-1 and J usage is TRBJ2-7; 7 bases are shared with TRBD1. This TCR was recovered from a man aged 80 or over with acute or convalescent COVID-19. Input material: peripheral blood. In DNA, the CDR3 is TGCGCCAGCAGCCGGGGGACAGAAGTTACCTACGAGCAGTACTTC. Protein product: CASSRGTEVTYEQYF.